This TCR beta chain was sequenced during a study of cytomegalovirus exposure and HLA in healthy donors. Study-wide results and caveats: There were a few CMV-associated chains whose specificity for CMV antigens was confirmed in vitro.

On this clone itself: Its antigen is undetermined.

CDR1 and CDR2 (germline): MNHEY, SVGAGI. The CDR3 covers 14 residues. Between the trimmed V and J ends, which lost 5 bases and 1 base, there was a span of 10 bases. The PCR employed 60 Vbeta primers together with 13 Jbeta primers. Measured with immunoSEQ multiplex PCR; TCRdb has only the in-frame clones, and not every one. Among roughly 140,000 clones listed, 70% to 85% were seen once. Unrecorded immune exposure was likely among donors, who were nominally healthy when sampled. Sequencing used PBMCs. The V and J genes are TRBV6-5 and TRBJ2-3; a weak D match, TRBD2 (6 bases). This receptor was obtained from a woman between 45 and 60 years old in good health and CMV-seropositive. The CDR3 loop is CASSQGLRTDTQYF. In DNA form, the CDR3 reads TGTGCCAGCAGTCAGGGACTTCGCACAGATACGCAGTATTTT.